This note documents a single TCR beta chain sequence. The antigen is not known. Other DNA sequences within the sample encode an identical CDR3. The CDR3 consists of 15 residues. With 4 bases clipped from V and 5 bases from J, the junction kept 3 bases outside the gene matches. Germline V lookup: CDR1 SGHNT, CDR2 YYREEE (reference sequence). This sample was taken from a study of cytomegalovirus exposure and HLA in healthy donors. Across the whole study: Prior work identified some 120 million unique TCR beta sequences in 150 million to 200 million T cells.

Healthy bone marrow donors made up the donors. A multiplex PCR was run with 60 Vbeta primers and 13 Jbeta primers. The data were produced by immunoSEQ multiplex PCR, yet TCRdb's version contains in-frame clones alone and is incomplete. This sample has some 180,000 clones; approximately 77% occur once, and the top ten carry roughly 3.2%. Whole-study results and caveats: The study designated 150 to 200 TCR beta chains cytomegalovirus-associated. TCR beta V- and J-gene trimming, according to a later analysis, was linked to a missense DCLRE1C variant.

This TCR was sampled from a man in his forties or fifties in good health and CMV-seropositive. Sequencing was performed on PBMCs. V usage is TRBV5-4 and J usage is TRBJ2-1; 13 bases match TRBD2. The CDR3 sequence: CASSRTSGGNNEQFF. The CDR3 DNA is TGTGCCAGCAGCAGGACTAGCGGGGGAAACAATGAGCAGTTCTTC.